Following are 2 T cell receptor beta chains from one sample sequenced in a study of blood T cell repertoires in COVID-19. Method: immunoSEQ multiplex PCR; TCRdb's copy keeps in-frame clones and lacks some. The sample yields 200,000 to 300,000 clones, about 85% seen once. The specimen was peripheral blood. These receptors all come from a man aged 60 to 69 who had recovered from COVID-19.

This clone was seen more than once but under ten times. The sample has other DNA sequences that encode this CDR3 too. The chain carries TRBV7-8 and TRBJ1-6; 9 nucleotides agree with TRBD1. The trim removed 6 bases at V and 7 bases at J, leaving 1 base unmatched. The germline V gene encodes CDR1 SGHVS and CDR2 FQNEAQ. The CDR3 length is 13 residues. The chain's CDR3 is CASRDRGNSPLHF. DNA for the CDR3: TGTGCCAGCAGGGACAGGGGAAATTCACCCCTCCACTTT.

The CDR3 DNA follows: TGTGCCAGCGGGGGACAGATCTACGAGCAGTACTTC. The encoded protein is CASGGQIYEQYF. The chain employs TRBV2 and TRBJ2-7; 7 bases match TRBD1. Looked up from germline, CDR1 is SNHLY and CDR2 is FYNNEI. The CDR3 sequence is 12 residues long. V lost 8 bases, J lost 3 bases, and 4 bases stayed unmatched.